This TCR beta chain was recovered during a study of T cells in Graves' hyperthyroidism and ophthalmopathy. Regarding this clonotype: A much larger clone is a single base away; this may be a read error.

Researchers amplified the TCR beta CDR3 regions from RNA transcripts. First-round RT-PCR targeting the TCR CDR3 was performed with the HTBI primer set. TCRdb passed the multiplex PCR reads through MiXCR, listing each CDR3 protein once. The repertoire has under 350,000 distinct CDR3 sequences, over 15% of them found once; the top ten carry approximately 49%. The receptor was isolated from a woman aged 45-60 years with Graves' hyperthyroidism. The sequenced sample was blood.

CDR3 sequence: CSATGGADTEAFF. The CDR3 DNA is TGCAGTGCTACCGGAGGGGCGGACACTGAAGCTTTCTTT. V and J are TRBV20-1 and TRBJ1-1; TRBD1 might be the D (5 bases). Trimming left V 4 bases short and J 3 bases short, with 12 bases between. The germline V gene has CDR1 DFQATT and CDR2 SNEGSKA (reference sequence). CDR3 length: 13 residues.